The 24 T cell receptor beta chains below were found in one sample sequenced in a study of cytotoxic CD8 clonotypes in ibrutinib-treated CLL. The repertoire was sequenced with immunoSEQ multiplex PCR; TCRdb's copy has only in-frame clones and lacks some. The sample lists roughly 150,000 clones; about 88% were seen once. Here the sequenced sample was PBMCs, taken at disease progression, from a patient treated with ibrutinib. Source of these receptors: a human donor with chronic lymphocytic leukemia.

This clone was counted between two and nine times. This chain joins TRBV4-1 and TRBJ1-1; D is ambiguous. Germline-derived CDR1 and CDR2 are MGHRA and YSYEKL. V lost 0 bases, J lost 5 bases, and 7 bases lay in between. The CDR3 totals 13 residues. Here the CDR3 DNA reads TGCGCCAGCAGCCAAGAGAGAGGTACTGAAGCTTTCTTT. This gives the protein CASSQERGTEAFF.

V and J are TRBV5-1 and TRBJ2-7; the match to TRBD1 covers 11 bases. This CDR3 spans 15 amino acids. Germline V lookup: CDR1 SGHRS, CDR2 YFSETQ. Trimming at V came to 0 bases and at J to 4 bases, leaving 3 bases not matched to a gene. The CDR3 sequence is CASSLGTGGSYEQYF. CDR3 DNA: TGCGCCAGCAGCTTGGGGACAGGGGGCAGTTACGAGCAGTACTTC.

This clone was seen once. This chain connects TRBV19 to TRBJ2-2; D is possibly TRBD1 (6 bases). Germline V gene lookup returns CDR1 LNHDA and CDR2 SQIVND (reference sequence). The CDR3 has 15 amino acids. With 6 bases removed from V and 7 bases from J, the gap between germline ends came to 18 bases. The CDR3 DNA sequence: TGTGCCAGTAGAGCCGGGACAAGGATGAGCGGGGAGCTGTTTTTT. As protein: CASRAGTRMSGELFF.

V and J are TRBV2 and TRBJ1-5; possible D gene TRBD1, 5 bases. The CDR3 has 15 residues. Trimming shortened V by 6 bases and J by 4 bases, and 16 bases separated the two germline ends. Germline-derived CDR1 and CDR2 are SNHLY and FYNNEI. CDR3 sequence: CASRFDSGPNQPQHF. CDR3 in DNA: TGTGCCAGCAGGTTTGACAGCGGCCCTAATCAGCCCCAGCATTTT.

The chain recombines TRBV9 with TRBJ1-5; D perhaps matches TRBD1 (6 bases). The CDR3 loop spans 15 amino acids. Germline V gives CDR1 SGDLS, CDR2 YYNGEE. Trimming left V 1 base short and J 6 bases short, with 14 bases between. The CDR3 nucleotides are TGTGCCAGCAGCGTATCTCCAGGGGAGGGTCAGCCCCAGCATTTT. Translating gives CASSVSPGEGQPQHF.

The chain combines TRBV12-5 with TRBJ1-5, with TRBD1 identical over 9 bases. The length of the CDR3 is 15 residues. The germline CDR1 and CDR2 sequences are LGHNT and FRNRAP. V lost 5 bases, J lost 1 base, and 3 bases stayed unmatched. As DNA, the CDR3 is TGTGCTAGTGGTCCAGGACAGGGGAGCAATCAGCCCCAGCATTTT. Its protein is CASGPGQGSNQPQHF.

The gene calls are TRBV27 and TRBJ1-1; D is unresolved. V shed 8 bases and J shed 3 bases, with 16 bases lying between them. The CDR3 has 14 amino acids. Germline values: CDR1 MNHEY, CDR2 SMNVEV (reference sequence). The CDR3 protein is CASAGGVGYTEAFF. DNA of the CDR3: TGTGCCAGCGCAGGCGGGGTGGGGTACACTGAAGCTTTCTTT.

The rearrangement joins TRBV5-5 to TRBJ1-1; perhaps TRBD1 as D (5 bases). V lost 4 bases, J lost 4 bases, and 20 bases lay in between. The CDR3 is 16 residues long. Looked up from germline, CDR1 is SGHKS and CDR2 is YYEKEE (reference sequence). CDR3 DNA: TGTGCCAGCAGCCTCACAGAAGGGGTATTGGGCACTGAAGCTTTCTTT. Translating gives CASSLTEGVLGTEAFF.

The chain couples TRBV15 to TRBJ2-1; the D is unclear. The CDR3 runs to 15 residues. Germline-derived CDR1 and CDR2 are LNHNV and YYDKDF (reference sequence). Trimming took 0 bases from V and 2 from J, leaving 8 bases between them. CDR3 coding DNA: TGTGCCACCAGCAGAGACCGCGGCCCCTACAATGAGCAGTTCTTC. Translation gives CATSRDRGPYNEQFF.

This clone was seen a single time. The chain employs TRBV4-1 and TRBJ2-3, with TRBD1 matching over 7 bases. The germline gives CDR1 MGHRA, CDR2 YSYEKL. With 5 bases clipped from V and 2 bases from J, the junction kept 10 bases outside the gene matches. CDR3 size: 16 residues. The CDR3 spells CASSIYRDSDTDTQYF. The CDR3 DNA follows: TGCGCCAGCAGCATATACCGGGACAGTGACACAGATACGCAGTATTTT.

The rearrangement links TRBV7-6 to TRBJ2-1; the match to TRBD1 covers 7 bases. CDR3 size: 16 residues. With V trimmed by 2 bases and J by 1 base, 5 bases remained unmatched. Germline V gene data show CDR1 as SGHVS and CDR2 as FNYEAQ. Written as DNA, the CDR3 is TGTGCCAGCAGCTTAAGGGACAGAAGATCCTACAATGAGCAGTTCTTC. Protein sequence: CASSLRDRRSYNEQFF.

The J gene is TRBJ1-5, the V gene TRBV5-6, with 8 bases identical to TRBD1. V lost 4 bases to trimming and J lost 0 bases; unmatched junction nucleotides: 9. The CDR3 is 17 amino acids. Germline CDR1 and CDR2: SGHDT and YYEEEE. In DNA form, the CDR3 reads TGTGCCAGCAGCACAGGGGGGCCGGCCTTTAGCAATCAGCCCCAGCATTTT. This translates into CASSTGGPAFSNQPQHF.

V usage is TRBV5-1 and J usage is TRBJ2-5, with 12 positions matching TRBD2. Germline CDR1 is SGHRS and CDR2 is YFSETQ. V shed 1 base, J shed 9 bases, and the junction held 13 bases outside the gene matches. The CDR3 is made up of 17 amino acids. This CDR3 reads CASSLKIGLAGPMAQYF. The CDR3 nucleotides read TGCGCCAGCAGCTTGAAAATTGGACTAGCGGGACCTATGGCCCAGTACTTC.

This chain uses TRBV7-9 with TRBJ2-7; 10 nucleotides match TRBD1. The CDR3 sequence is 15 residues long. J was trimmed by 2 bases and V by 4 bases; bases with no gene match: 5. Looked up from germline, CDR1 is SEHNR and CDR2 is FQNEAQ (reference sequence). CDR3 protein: CASSSAGTGAYEQYF. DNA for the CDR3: TGTGCCAGCAGCTCAGCCGGGACAGGGGCCTACGAGCAGTACTTC.

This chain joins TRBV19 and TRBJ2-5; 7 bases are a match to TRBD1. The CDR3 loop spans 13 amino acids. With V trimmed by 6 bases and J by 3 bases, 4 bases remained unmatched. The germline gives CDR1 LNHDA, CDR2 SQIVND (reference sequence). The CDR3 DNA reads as TGTGCCAGTAGGCCGGGACAGAAAGAGACCCAGTACTTC. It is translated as CASRPGQKETQYF.

The CDR3 loop reads CASSYTGTGKETQYF. For the CDR3, the DNA is TGCGCCAGCAGCTATACCGGGACAGGGAAAGAGACCCAGTACTTC. This chain uses TRBV4-1 with TRBJ2-5; TRBD1 aligns across 9 bases. The length of the CDR3 is 15 residues. Germline V gene lookup returns CDR1 MGHRA and CDR2 YSYEKL. V lost 5 bases to trimming and J lost 3 bases; unmatched junction nucleotides: 7.

The CDR3 coding sequence is TGTGCCAGTAGGGGATCGGAGCCCCAGCATTTT. Its protein is CASRGSEPQHF. The chain carries TRBV19 and TRBJ1-5; D gene unclear. The CDR3 length is 11 residues. The V end was cut by 6 bases, the J end by 8 bases, with 8 bases between. In germline, CDR1 is LNHDA, CDR2 SQIVND (reference sequence).

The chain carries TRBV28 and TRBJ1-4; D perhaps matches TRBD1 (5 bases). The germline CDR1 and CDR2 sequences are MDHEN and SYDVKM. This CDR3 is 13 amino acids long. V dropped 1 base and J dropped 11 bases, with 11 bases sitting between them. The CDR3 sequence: CASSLYTGPKLFF. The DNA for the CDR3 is TGTGCCAGCAGTTTATACACAGGACCGAAACTGTTTTTT.

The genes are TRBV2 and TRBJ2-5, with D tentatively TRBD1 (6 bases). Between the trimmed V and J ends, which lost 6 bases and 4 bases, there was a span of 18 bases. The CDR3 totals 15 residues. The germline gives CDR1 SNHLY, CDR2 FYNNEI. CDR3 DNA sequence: TGTGCCAGCAGCCAGGACAGTTCCAGTGCAGAGACCCAGTACTTC. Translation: CASSQDSSSAETQYF.

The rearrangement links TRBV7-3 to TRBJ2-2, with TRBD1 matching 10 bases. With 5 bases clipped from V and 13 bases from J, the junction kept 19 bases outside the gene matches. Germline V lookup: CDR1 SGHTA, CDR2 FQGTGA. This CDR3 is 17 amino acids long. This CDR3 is CASSPTGQGGGQGRLFF. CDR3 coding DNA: TGTGCCAGCAGCCCAACCGGACAGGGGGGCGGCCAAGGTCGGCTGTTTTTT.

The CDR3 loop is CASSSPGVRETQYF. CDR3 nucleotide sequence: TGTGCCAGCAGCTCCCCAGGGGTTCGGGAGACCCAGTACTTC. This sequence joins TRBV7-6 and TRBJ2-5; D may be TRBD1 (6 bases). The germline V gene has CDR1 SGHVS and CDR2 FNYEAQ. V lost 4 bases, J lost 5 bases, and 14 bases lay in between. The CDR3 loop spans 14 amino acids.

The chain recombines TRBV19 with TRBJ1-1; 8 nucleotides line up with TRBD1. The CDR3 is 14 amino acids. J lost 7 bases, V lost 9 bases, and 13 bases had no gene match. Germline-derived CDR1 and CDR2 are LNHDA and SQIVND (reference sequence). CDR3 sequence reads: CASLRDRSRGEAFF. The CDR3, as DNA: TGTGCCAGCCTCCGGGACAGGTCCCGAGGTGAAGCTTTCTTT.

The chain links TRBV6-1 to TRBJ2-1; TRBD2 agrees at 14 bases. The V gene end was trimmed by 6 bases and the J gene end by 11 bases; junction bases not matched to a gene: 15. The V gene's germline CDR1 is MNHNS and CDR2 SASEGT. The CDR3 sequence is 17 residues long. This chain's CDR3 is CASRERGTSGSLDQQFF. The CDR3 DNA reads TGTGCCAGCAGAGAACGTGGGACTAGCGGGAGTTTGGACCAGCAGTTCTTC.

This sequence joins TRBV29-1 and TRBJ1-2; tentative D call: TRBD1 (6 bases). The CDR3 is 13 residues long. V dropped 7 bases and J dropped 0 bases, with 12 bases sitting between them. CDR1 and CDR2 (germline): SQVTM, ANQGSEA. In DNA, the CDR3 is TGCAGCGCTCGACAGGATCCTAACTATGGCTACACCTTC. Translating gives CSARQDPNYGYTF.